The sequence of this TCR beta chain was determined in a study of T cells of healthy individuals. This clonotype was detected a few times. MiXCR was run by TCRdb on the 5' RACE reads, yielding one entry per CDR3 protein. This sample has 38,000 or so distinct CDR3 sequences, with approximately 5% found just once. This CDR3 has 14 residues. Trimming shortened V by 3 bases and J by 3 bases, and 11 bases separated the two germline ends. CDR1 is SGHTA, CDR2 FQGTGA, per germline. The TCR originated in a human donor in good health. The chain couples TRBV7-3 to TRBJ1-1; D might be TRBD1 (5 bases). The CDR3 nucleotides read TGTGCCAGCAGCTTTCAGGGCGGGGACACTGAAGCTTTCTTT. Protein sequence: CASSFQGGDTEAFF.